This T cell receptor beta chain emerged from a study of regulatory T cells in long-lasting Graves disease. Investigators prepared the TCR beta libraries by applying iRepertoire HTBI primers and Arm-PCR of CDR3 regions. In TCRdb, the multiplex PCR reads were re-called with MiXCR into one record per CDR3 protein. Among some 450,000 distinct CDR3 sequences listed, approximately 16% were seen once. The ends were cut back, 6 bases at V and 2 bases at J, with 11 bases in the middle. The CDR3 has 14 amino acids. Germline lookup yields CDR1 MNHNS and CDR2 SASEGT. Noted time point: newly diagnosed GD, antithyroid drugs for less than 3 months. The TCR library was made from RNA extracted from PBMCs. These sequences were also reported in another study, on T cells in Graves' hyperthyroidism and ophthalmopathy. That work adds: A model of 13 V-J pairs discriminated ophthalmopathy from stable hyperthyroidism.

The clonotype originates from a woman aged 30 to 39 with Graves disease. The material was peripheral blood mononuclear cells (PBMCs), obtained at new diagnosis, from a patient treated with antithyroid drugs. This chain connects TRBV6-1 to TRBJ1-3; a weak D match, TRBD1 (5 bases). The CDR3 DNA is TGTGCCAGCAGCCCGTGGGGGGCTGGAAACACCATATATTTT. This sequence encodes CASSPWGAGNTIYF.